Each of the 8 T cell receptor beta chains below was sequenced from the same sample in a study of preoperative IRX-2 immunotherapy in early breast cancer (dated by TCRdb to 2018 to 2020). Receptor amplification or capture employed the immunoSEQ multiplex PCR assay. This immuneACCESS table, as held by TCRdb, lists in-frame sequences with V and J called but not all clones. Of the missing ones, under half trace to an unresolved V gene in checked studies; the others have no known cause. The sample records around 34,000 clones, roughly four fifths of which are singletons. Jointly, the top ten make up around 2.5% of the sample. The treatment or condition tag for this specimen amounts to: preoperative locoregional IRX-2 cytokine immunotherapy. Specimen: lymph node tissue, collected from a patient treated with IRX-2 immunotherapy. These receptors all stem from a human donor with breast cancer.

The rearrangement uses TRBV15 and TRBJ2-6, with a tentative D call TRBD2 (5 bases). The V end lost 1 base, the J end lost 0 bases, and 7 bases lay between the germline ends. The germline gives CDR1 LNHNV, CDR2 YYDKDF (reference sequence). The CDR3 is made up of 16 amino acids. The DNA of the CDR3 is TGTGCCACCAGCAGAGGCGGACTCTCTGGGGCCAACGTCCTGACTTTC. Translation: CATSRGGLSGANVLTF.

The count of this clone is one. The V call is TRBV28, the J call TRBJ1-2, with a tentative D call TRBD1 (5 bases). The CDR3 sequence is 14 residues long. V lost 3 bases and J 4 bases, leaving 12 bases between the germline ends. The V gene's germline CDR1 is MDHEN and CDR2 SYDVKM. This chain's CDR3 is CASSLWGAGYGYTF. Written as DNA, the CDR3 is TGTGCCAGCAGTTTGTGGGGCGCGGGCTATGGCTACACCTTC.

This clone was recorded only once. The chain joins TRBV1 to TRBJ1-4. TRBV1 is listed as a pseudogene. The CDR3 is made up of 16 amino acids. The CDR3 loop reads CASSQGHHQTNEKLFF. DNA of the CDR3: TGCGCCAGCAGCCAAGGCCATCACCAAACTAATGAAAAACTGTTTTTT.

The V and J genes are TRBV28 and TRBJ2-7; 7 bases fit TRBD2. Germline V gene sequence: CDR1 MDHEN, CDR2 SYDVKM. This CDR3 region has 14 residues. V lost 6 bases, J lost 5 bases, and 10 bases stayed unmatched. The chain's CDR3 is CASSQPRELDEQYF. CDR3 in DNA: TGTGCCAGCAGCCAACCGCGGGAGCTGGACGAGCAGTACTTC. The variable domain in full, completed from reference TRBV28 and TRBJ2-7, reads DVKVTQSSRYLVKRTGEKVFLECVQDMDHENMFWYRQDPGLGLRLIYFSYDVKMKEKGDIPEGYSVSREKKERFSLILESASTNQTSMYLCASSQPRELDEQYFGPGTRLTVT.

This clone has more than one count but fewer than ten. CDR3 DNA sequence: TGTGCCAGCAGTCCACAGGGAACGGGCAATCAGCCCCAGCATTTT. Translation: CASSPQGTGNQPQHF. V usage is TRBV6-8 and J usage is TRBJ1-5; perhaps TRBD1 as D (6 bases). V shed 5 bases and J shed 2 bases, with 13 bases lying between them. The CDR3 extends over 15 amino acids. Germline V CDR1 and CDR2: MNHGY, SAAAGT.

This clone has more than one count but fewer than ten. The chain employs TRBV19 and TRBJ1-3; D is unclear. There are 13 residues in the CDR3. Germline V CDR1 and CDR2: LNHDA, SQIVND (reference sequence). Deletions cut 5 bases from V and 0 bases from J, with 5 bases between. The CDR3 loop is CASSQYSGNTIYF. In DNA, the CDR3 is TGTGCCAGTAGTCAGTACTCTGGAAACACCATATATTTT.

This clone has a handful of counts. This sequence joins TRBV15 and TRBJ2-2; D gene unclear. Germline values: CDR1 LNHNV, CDR2 YYDKDF (reference sequence). With 5 bases removed from V and 4 bases from J, the gap between germline ends came to 20 bases. The CDR3 totals 17 residues. The CDR3: CATSLSVVQGTTGELFF. CDR3 DNA: TGTGCCACCAGCCTCTCGGTGGTTCAAGGCACCACCGGGGAGCTGTTTTTT.

The J gene is TRBJ1-4, the V gene TRBV29-1, with a weak D call TRBD1 (5 bases). CDR1 and CDR2 (germline): SQVTM, ANQGSEA. V shed 5 bases and J shed 4 bases, with 8 bases lying between them. The CDR3 spans 12 residues. For the CDR3, the DNA is TGCAGCGTTAGGGGATTTAATGAAAAACTGTTTTTT. Protein product: CSVRGFNEKLFF. Looking up the rest from reference TRBV29-1 and TRBJ1-4 gives the full variable domain: SAVISQKPSRDICQRGTSLTIQCQVDSQVTMMFWYRQQPGQSLTLIATANQGSEATYESGFVIDKFPISRPNLTFSTLTVSNMSPEDSSIYLCSVRGFNEKLFFGSGTQLSVL.